This TCR beta chain originates from a study of post-analysis software for immune sequencing data (dated by TCRdb to 2014 to 2015). With regard to the full study: Relapsing-remitting, secondary progressive and progressive-relapsing multiple sclerosis were recorded as disease courses, and subtype annotation was lacking for some patients. A subset of samples was prepared in parallel using single-end sample barcoding, then pooled and co-amplified after Illumina adapter ligation. The patient repertoires were set against eleven to twelve previously published healthy control repertoires from donors whose ages ranged from roughly 6 to 27 years. The paper as a whole reports these results and caveats: Direct clustering with F measure showed strong co-clustering of samples prepared in the same batch, prompting a batch-effect correction. Significantly higher frequencies in patients than in controls were found for roughly 5 TRBV segments, including TRBV5-6, TRBV5-1 and TRBV20-1. The multiple sclerosis patient group was slightly younger than the control group. Normalized Chao1 diversity was significantly lower in multiple sclerosis patients than controls, suggesting substantial peripheral T-cell clonal expansion.

Preparation of the library involved PCR. The instrument was an Illumina HiSeq 2500. To reduce PCR and sequencing biases, unique molecular identifiers were incorporated into the TCR beta cDNA libraries. Per 1 to 10 million input T cells, roughly 0.5 million cDNA molecules were obtained, such that each molecule approximated one T cell. The patient libraries were prepared and sequenced using the same protocol as the earlier healthy control dataset. Within a given batch, samples were prepared together, multiplexed and sequenced on the same HiSeq lane. As for how the authors treated the data: MIGEC was used to process the raw barcoded reads, and molecular identifier groups with only a single read were discarded before consensus assembly and CDR3 extraction. VDJtools was used for post-analysis of the clonotype tables, and diversity was normalized by down-sampling every dataset to the size of the smallest sample. To correct batch-related cross-sample contamination, repertoire overlap clustering matched CDR3 amino acid sequences but not nucleotide sequences. TCRdb's own reprocessing of the public reads used fastp at Q25 and MiXCR and kept productive beta chains. Rows with one shared CDR3 protein collapse into an entry with the most common genes and DNA. In this record, the V and J calls reflect TCRdb's handling and not the investigators' own analysis. This sample has about 460,000 distinct CDR3 sequences in its table, and roughly 45% of those were observed once. Over 10% of the sample is taken by the ten largest.

The V and J ends are trimmed by 0 bases and 6 bases, leaving 3 bases between them. Per the germline V gene (reference sequence), LNHNV is the CDR1 and YYDKDF is the CDR2. The CDR3 covers 12 residues, taking in both the cysteine and the phenylalanine. The entry retains the CDR3 DNA only, 36 bases that are in frame from base 1. TCR beta repertoires were profiled from peripheral blood of approximately 13 young patients with multiple sclerosis to demonstrate the VDJtools post-analysis software. The multiple sclerosis patients were children and adolescents between about 6 and 16 years of age. In its sample, this clonotype was seen once. Its antigen specificity is not known. It has no much larger one-base neighbor in the sample; base qualities were not kept.

The sequenced sample consisted of blood. Rearrangement joined TRBV15 to TRBJ2-1, with the D gene too uncertain to name. The receptor was isolated from a girl aged 10 to 17 with multiple sclerosis. The CDR3 has the sequence CATSRELNEQFF. The nucleotide sequence reads TGTGCCACCAGCAGAGAACTCAATGAGCAGTTCTTC.